Listed here are 5 T cell receptor beta chains from one sample, sequenced in a study of CD4 T cells in relation to SARS-CoV-2 and coronaviruses. No antigen has been identified for these receptors. The unexposed donors gave CD4+ T cells in 2011-2018, prior to COVID-19. After about 10 days of culture, CD4+ T cells were isolated. Clones were read by immunoSEQ multiplex PCR, and TCRdb kept only the in-frame ones, dropping some. This sample has around 26,000 clones, with over 60% found just once. Input material: CD4+ T cells from PBMCs, cultured in vitro. These receptors were collected from a human donor in good health.

The chain has TRBV6-6 and TRBJ1-5; possible D gene TRBD1, 5 bases. The CDR3 totals 15 residues. In germline, CDR1 is MNHNY, CDR2 SVGAGI (reference sequence). Deletions cut 6 bases from V and 6 bases from J, with 18 bases between. Written as DNA, the CDR3 is TGTGCCAGCAGACCACAGGACCGGGAGGGTCAGCCCCAGCATTTT. It specifies CASRPQDREGQPQHF.

This chain links TRBV2 with TRBJ1-5, with 9 positions matching TRBD1. From germline, CDR1 is SNHLY and CDR2 FYNNEI. The CDR3 length is 16 residues. The V gene end was trimmed by 6 bases and the J gene end by 2 bases; junction bases not matched to a gene: 8. CDR3 sequence reads: CASRTGGLGGNQPQHF. CDR3 nucleotides: TGTGCCAGCAGAACAGGGGGCCTGGGTGGCAATCAGCCCCAGCATTTT.

In this sample, this clone turned up a few times. The chain joins TRBV12-3 or TRBV12-4 to TRBJ1-2; TRBD1 might be the D (5 bases). V was clipped by 3 bases and J by 5 bases, with 10 bases between them. This CDR3 contains 13 residues. The CDR3 DNA reads TGTGCCAGCAGTTTTAAGCCAGGGTATGGCTACACCTTC. Its translation is CASSFKPGYGYTF.

The chain combines TRBV4-3 with TRBJ1-2; 8 bases are shared with TRBD1. From germline, CDR1 is LGHNA and CDR2 YSLEER. The CDR3 length is 16 residues. The junction had 6 bases not matched to a gene; V was cut back by 1 base and J by 2 bases. The CDR3 coding sequence is TGCGCCAGCAGCCAAGGGCCTACAGGGGGGAACTATGGCTACACCTTC. Protein: CASSQGPTGGNYGYTF.

The V gene is TRBV5-8, the J gene TRBJ1-2, with no clear D. V was clipped by 4 bases and J by 0 bases, with 10 bases between them. Germline CDR1 SGHTS, CDR2 YDEGEE. The CDR3 spans 14 residues. The CDR3 nucleotides are TGTGCCAGCAGCCTGGGCGCGTCTAACTATGGCTACACCTTC. This codes for CASSLGASNYGYTF. Based on the CDR3 plus reference TRBV5-8 and TRBJ1-2, the full variable domain is EAGVTQSPTHLIKTRGQQATLRCSPISGHTSVYWYQQALGLGLQFLLWYDEGEERNRGNFPPRFSGRQFPNYSSELNVNALELEDSALYLCASSLGASNYGYTFGSGTRLTVV.